This entry features one TCR beta chain sequence. V gave up 2 bases and J gave up 2 bases, with 18 bases separating them. This CDR3 contains 17 residues. The germline gives CDR1 LNHNV, CDR2 YYDKDF (reference sequence). The sample originates from a study of blood T cell repertoires in COVID-19. Study members were between roughly 18 and 89 years old and lived in 25 or so US regions. Participants had their cohort set by participant-reported clinical history. Each recovered donor of Cohort 3 presented with two negative PCRs, clearance, or symptom resolution. Original data processing: Researchers report that nucleated cell counts were estimated from reference gene primer amplification. Assay used: immunoSEQ multiplex PCR; TCRdb lists only in-frame clones, some missing. The V and J calls and clone size are taken from that table; D and trimming were inferred from the DNA. The sample includes 450,000 to 500,000 clones, more than 85% of them seen just once.

The rearrangement joins TRBV15 to TRBJ1-1, with D possibly matching TRBD1 (6 bases). The source of this sequence is a woman aged 55 to 70 who had recovered from COVID-19. What was sequenced was PBMCs or T cells enriched from blood (not recorded which). The CDR3 sequence: CATSRPASGTRNTEAFF. CDR3 nucleotide sequence: TGTGCCACCAGCAGACCGGCTTCCGGGACAAGAAACACTGAAGCTTTCTTT.